The clone carrying this T cell receptor (beta chain) appeared a few times. This specimen belongs to a study of blood T cell repertoires in COVID-19. Across the study: COVID-19 samples from acute and convalescent phases originated in the United States, Italy and Spain. The cDNA or gDNA used as material had been derived from T cells, B-cell-depleted T cells, or PBMCs.

Method: immunoSEQ multiplex PCR; TCRdb's copy keeps in-frame clones and lacks some. The data hold roughly 170,000 clones, with roughly four fifths observed a single time. This CDR3 region has 11 residues. Trimming pared 9 bases from V and 6 bases from J, leaving 8 bases between. Germline loops: CDR1 LGHDT, CDR2 YNNKEL (reference sequence). The V and J genes are TRBV3-1 (or the pseudogene TRBV3-2) and TRBJ2-2; D is unresolved. The sample taken for sequencing was peripheral blood. The TCR was taken from a human donor in a cohort sampled during active COVID-19. The DNA of the CDR3 is TGTGCCAGTTTCCGAGCCGGGGAGCTGTTTTTT. It specifies CASFRAGELFF.